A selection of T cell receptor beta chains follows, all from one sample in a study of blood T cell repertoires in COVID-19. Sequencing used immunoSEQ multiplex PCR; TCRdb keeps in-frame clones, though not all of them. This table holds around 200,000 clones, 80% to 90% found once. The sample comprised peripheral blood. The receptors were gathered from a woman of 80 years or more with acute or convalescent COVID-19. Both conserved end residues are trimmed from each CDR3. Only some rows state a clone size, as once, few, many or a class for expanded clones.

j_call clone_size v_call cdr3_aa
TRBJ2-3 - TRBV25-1 ASSEGLALSTDTQY
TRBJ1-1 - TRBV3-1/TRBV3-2 ASSWGQGDTEAF
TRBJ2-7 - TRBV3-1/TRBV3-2 ASSQDIDFEQY
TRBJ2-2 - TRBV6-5 ASTASFMVRELF
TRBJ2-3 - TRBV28 ASSPPPLGTSLDTQY
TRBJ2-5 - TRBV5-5 ASSFLPGGGEETQY
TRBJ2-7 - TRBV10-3 AIQSGSGSPYEQY
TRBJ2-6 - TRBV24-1 ATSALTSSGANVLT
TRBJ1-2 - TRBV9 ASSVARQGTGYT
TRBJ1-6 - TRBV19 ASSTDSGQGNSPLH
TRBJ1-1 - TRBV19 ASSRDRGGPGTEAF
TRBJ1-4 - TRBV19 ASSFSEKLF
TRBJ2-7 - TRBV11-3 ASGGEYEQY
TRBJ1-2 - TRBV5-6 ASSLGGPQGDGYT
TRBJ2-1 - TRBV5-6 ASSLTGRNEQF
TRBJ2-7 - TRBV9 ASSETGQSSYEQY
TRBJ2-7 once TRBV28 ASSSWTGDAEQY
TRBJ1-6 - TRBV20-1 SASGDRDFSPLH
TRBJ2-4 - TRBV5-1 ASRPTGGSDIQY
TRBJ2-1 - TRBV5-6 ASRLGLGQGINEQF
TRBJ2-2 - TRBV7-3 ASSPGYLAGGTGELF
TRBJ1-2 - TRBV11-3 ASSSPGQGGTYGYT
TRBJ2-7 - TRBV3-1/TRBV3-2 ASSHPGQGAYEQY
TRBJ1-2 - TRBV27 ASSLTQGARYT
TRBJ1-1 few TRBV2 ASIKEVYTEAF
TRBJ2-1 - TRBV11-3 ASSPLAGVNNEQF
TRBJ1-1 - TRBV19 ASSASSGVGTEAF
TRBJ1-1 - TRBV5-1 ASSGAFAEAF
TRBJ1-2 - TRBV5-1 ASRPGTGAYGYT